The T cell receptor beta chain described here comes from a study of T cells in Graves' hyperthyroidism and ophthalmopathy. RNA transcripts yielded amplified TCR beta CDR3 regions. HTBI primers were employed in a first-round RT-PCR of the TCR CDR3. Each CDR3 protein gets one entry after TCRdb re-called the multiplex PCR reads with MiXCR. The table records approximately 250,000 distinct CDR3 sequences, over 20% of them present only once. Overall study findings and caveats: A model built on 13 V-J features separated ophthalmopathy from stable hyperthyroidism.

Not enrolled were patients with uncontrolled infection, other autoimmune disease, pregnancy or lactation. This clonotype appeared many times. Its specificity is unknown. V was shortened by 1 base and J by 8 bases, with 14 bases between the two germline ends. The CDR3 contains 14 residues. Germline V gives CDR1 MDHEN, CDR2 SYDVKM. Sequencing was done on a sample of blood. The receptor was isolated from a woman between 40 and 55 years old with Graves' ophthalmopathy. This chain uses TRBV28 with TRBJ1-2; D is ambiguous. The CDR3: CASSLSTVAYGYTF. The CDR3 DNA follows: TGTGCCAGCAGTTTATCCACGGTAGCCTACGGCTACACCTTC.